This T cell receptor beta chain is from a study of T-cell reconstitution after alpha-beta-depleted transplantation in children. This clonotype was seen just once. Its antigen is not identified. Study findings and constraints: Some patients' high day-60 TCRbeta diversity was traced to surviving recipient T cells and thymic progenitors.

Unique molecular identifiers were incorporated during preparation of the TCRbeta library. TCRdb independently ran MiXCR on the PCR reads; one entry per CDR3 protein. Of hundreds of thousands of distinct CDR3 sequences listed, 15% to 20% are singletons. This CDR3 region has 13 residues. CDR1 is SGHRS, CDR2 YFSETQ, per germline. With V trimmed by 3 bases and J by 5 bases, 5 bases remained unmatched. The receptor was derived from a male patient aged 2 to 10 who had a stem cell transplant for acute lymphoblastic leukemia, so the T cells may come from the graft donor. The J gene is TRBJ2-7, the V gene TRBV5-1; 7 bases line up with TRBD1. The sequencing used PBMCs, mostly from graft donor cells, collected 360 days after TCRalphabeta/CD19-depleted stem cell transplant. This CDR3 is CASSSAQGNEQYF. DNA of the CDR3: TGCGCCAGCAGCTCTGCACAGGGGAACGAGCAGTACTTC.